The entry below describes one TCR beta chain. Its antigen is still unknown. Per germline, CDR1 KGHSH and CDR2 LQKENI. This CDR3 region has 14 residues. V gave up 8 bases and J gave up 6 bases; unmatched junction bases: 7. The table came from immunoSEQ multiplex PCR; TCRdb's copy has only in-frame clones and leaves some out. The sample includes some 130,000 clones, 85% to 90% of them seen just once. The data originate from a study of T cell responses to AZD1222 COVID-19 vaccine. Looking at the study overall: Second-dose schedules of about 4 or about 12 weeks were combined.

Study-level points and caveats: Possibly, clonal diversity was underestimated; donors were largely white British and included more females. Reports indicate that nearly half of spike-specific TCRs are directed at unmutated variant regions. Dominant CD4 TCR responses targeted spike regions 160-218 and 743-854.

The TCR was taken from an adult in good health. The chain employs TRBV18 and TRBJ2-2; 9 positions match TRBD1. The sample was peripheral blood, taken on day 0 of AZD1222 vaccination. DNA of the CDR3: TGTGCCAGCGATCGACAGGGGGGCTCCGGGGAGCTGTTTTTT. It encodes CASDRQGGSGELFF.